Following are 26 T cell receptor beta chains from one sample sequenced in a study of control samples from healthy donors and cancer patients. Profiling relied on immunoSEQ multiplex PCR, and the TCRdb table lists in-frame clones only, not all of them. The data hold 200,000 to 250,000 clones, with around 94% observed a single time. Sequencing was carried out using blood. The source is a man aged 45-65 years in good health.

The chain has TRBV5-1 and TRBJ2-1; 7 nucleotides line up with TRBD1. The CDR3 has 14 residues. V lost 4 bases to trimming and J lost 8 bases; unmatched junction nucleotides: 9. CDR1 is SGHRS and CDR2 is YFSETQ in the germline V gene. The CDR3 nucleotides read TGCGCCAGCAGCCCCAGGGGGAGTAAGGATGAGCAGTTCTTC. Its protein product is CASSPRGSKDEQFF.

This chain uses TRBV27 with TRBJ2-7; 12 nucleotides agree with TRBD1. The CDR3 is 14 amino acids. CDR1 is MNHEY, CDR2 SMNVEV, per germline (reference sequence). The J segment lost 7 bases and the V segment lost 5 bases, leaving 6 bases of the junction unmatched. The CDR3 DNA reads as TGTGCCAGCAGTATGGGACAGGGGGCCGGGGAGCAGTACTTC. Its protein is CASSMGQGAGEQYF.

The J gene is TRBJ1-2, the V gene TRBV7-9; TRBD1 is a possible D gene (5 bases). The V end lost 2 bases, the J end lost 8 bases, and 12 bases lay between the germline ends. The CDR3 totals 13 residues. Germline CDR1 reads SEHNR; CDR2 reads FQNEAQ (reference sequence). The CDR3 sequence: CASSLRDESGYTF. The CDR3, as DNA: TGTGCCAGCAGCTTAAGGGACGAGTCCGGCTACACCTTC.

V gene TRBV11-1 combines with J gene TRBJ1-6; TRBD1 matches at 11 bases. Germline V CDR1 and CDR2: SGHAT, FQDESV (reference sequence). The CDR3 loop spans 16 amino acids. J gave up 6 bases and V 5 bases, and 6 bases lay outside the gene matches. As DNA, the CDR3 is TGTGCCAGCAGCGCAACCGGGACAGGGGGTAATTCACCCCTCCACTTT. Translated, it gives CASSATGTGGNSPLHF. Full variable domain (outside the CDR3, taken from reference TRBV11-1 and TRBJ1-6): EAEVAQSPRYKITEKSQAVAFWCDPISGHATLYWYRQILGQGPELLVQFQDESVVDDSQLPKDRFSAERLKGVDSTLKIQPAELGDSAMYLCASSATGTGGNSPLHFGNGTRLTVT.

This chain links TRBV21-1 with TRBJ2-7; TRBD1, as called in the table, went unchecked against the DNA. TRBV21-1 is described as a pseudogene. This CDR3 is built from 18 residues. The CDR3 bases are TGTGCCAGCCTGACAGGGTTTAAGCTATTCAGAACACCTAACGAGCAGTACGTC. It is translated as CASLTGFKLFRTPNEQYV.

This sequence joins TRBV19 and TRBJ2-5; D gene uncertain. CDR3 length: 16 residues. Trimming removed 5 bases at V and 1 base at J, with 17 bases between. Germline-derived CDR1 and CDR2 are LNHDA and SQIVND (reference sequence). The CDR3 region is CASSVLVGSSQETQYF. CDR3 DNA: TGTGCCAGTAGTGTTTTGGTGGGGTCCTCCCAAGAGACCCAGTACTTC.

This chain joins TRBV2 and TRBJ1-6; 8 bases are shared with TRBD1. The V and J ends lost 7 bases and 7 bases, in that order; junction bases with no gene match: 3. The CDR3 is 13 residues long. Germline V gene sequence: CDR1 SNHLY, CDR2 FYNNEI. The CDR3 spells CASMTGENSPLHF. CDR3 in DNA: TGTGCCAGCATGACAGGGGAGAATTCACCCCTCCACTTT.

This clone was recorded only once. This chain connects TRBV7-9 to TRBJ1-1; D possibly corresponds to TRBD1 (6 bases). The CDR3 is 14 amino acids. Looked up from germline, CDR1 is SEHNR and CDR2 is FQNEAQ (reference sequence). The V gene lost 2 bases and the J gene lost 4 bases, with 11 bases spanning the gap. Here the CDR3 reads CASSLYSGVTEAFF. CDR3 DNA: TGTGCCAGCAGCTTATATTCAGGGGTCACTGAAGCTTTCTTT. Complete variable domain (other parts from reference TRBV7-9 and TRBJ1-1): DTGVSQNPRHKITKRGQNVTFRCDPISEHNRLYWYRQTLGQGPEFLTYFQNEAQLEKSRLLSDRFSAERPKGSFSTLEIQRTEQGDSAMYLCASSLYSGVTEAFFGQGTRLTVV.

V gene TRBV5-1 combines with J gene TRBJ1-2; D unclear. From germline, CDR1 is SGHRS and CDR2 YFSETQ. CDR3 length equals 14 residues. V gave up 4 bases and J gave up 6 bases, with 16 bases separating them. The CDR3 DNA follows: TGCGCCAGCAGCCTCGCCTCGACGGATAATGGCTACACCTTC. This codes for CASSLASTDNGYTF.

This chain links TRBV5-1 with TRBJ2-3, with TRBD1 matching over 9 bases. The J segment lost 0 bases and the V segment lost 2 bases, leaving 1 base of the junction unmatched. The CDR3 is made up of 15 amino acids. Germline V gene sequence: CDR1 SGHRS, CDR2 YFSETQ. The CDR3 here is CASSFDRGSTDTQYF. CDR3 DNA: TGCGCCAGCAGCTTTGACAGGGGGAGCACAGATACGCAGTATTTT.

To note about this clone: This sample also contains other DNA sequences that code for the same CDR3. The CDR3 is CASSLGSGEKLFF. CDR3 DNA: TGCGCCAGCAGCTTGGGAAGTGGGGAAAAACTGTTTTTT. This chain links TRBV5-1 with TRBJ1-4; D uncertain. The V and J ends lost 0 bases and 8 bases respectively, with 8 bases between them. CDR3 size: 13 residues. Germline V lookup: CDR1 SGHRS, CDR2 YFSETQ.

The V call is TRBV6-6, the J call TRBJ1-6; D remains ambiguous. This CDR3 contains 13 residues. The V gene's germline CDR1 is MNHNY and CDR2 SVGAGI (reference sequence). V dropped 6 bases and J dropped 9 bases, with 12 bases sitting between them. In DNA form, the CDR3 reads TGTGCCAGCAGGGCCGCCCGGTCTTCACCCCTCCACTTT. Its protein product is CASRAARSSPLHF.

The chain joins TRBV11-2 to TRBJ2-5, with TRBD2 as a possible D gene (6 bases). This CDR3 has 15 amino acids. The ends were cut back, 0 bases at V and 5 bases at J, with 13 bases in the middle. CDR1 and CDR2 from the germline V gene are SGHAT and FQNNGV. As DNA, the CDR3 is TGTGCCAGCAGCTTAGAATTCTCGGGGGAGGAGACCCAGTACTTC. Encoded protein: CASSLEFSGEETQYF.

The rearrangement uses TRBV20-1 and TRBJ2-3; no clear D gene. Germline V lookup: CDR1 DFQATT, CDR2 SNEGSKA (reference sequence). V was pared by 3 bases and J by 2 bases, with 12 bases between. The CDR3 covers 14 residues. CDR3 coding DNA: TGCAGTGCTAGTTCGGGCGGAATCACAGATACGCAGTATTTT. Protein: CSASSGGITDTQYF.

V gene TRBV6-6 combines with J gene TRBJ2-1; TRBD1 matches at 8 bases. The V and J ends lost 4 bases and 7 bases, in that order; junction bases with no gene match: 12. CDR3 length equals 16 residues. Germline assignment: CDR1 MNHNY and CDR2 SVGAGI (reference sequence). The CDR3 loop is CASSSAGTGGQNEQFF. The CDR3 nucleotides read TGTGCCAGCAGTTCTGCCGGGACAGGTGGTCAGAATGAGCAGTTCTTC.

The gene calls are TRBV19 and TRBJ1-1; possibly TRBD1 for D (6 bases). Germline V lookup: CDR1 LNHDA, CDR2 SQIVND (reference sequence). The V and J ends lost 6 bases and 6 bases respectively, with 20 bases between them. This CDR3 has 15 residues. CDR3 residues: CASRQGGLLVAEAFF. The DNA for the CDR3 is TGTGCCAGTAGACAGGGAGGGCTCTTGGTGGCTGAAGCTTTCTTT.

This clone was seen a single time. This rearrangement joins TRBV9 to TRBJ2-1, with a weak D call TRBD2 (5 bases). Trimming stripped 5 bases from V and 7 bases from J, with 7 bases between. The CDR3 contains 11 residues. Germline loops: CDR1 SGDLS, CDR2 YYNGEE. CDR3 sequence reads: CASSWENEQFF. Here the CDR3 DNA reads TGTGCCAGCAGTTGGGAGAATGAGCAGTTCTTC.

CDR3 loop: CASTGGGMNNEQFF. The CDR3 coding sequence is TGTGCCAGCACCGGGGGGGGGATGAACAATGAGCAGTTCTTC. The chain recombines TRBV2 with TRBJ2-1, with 8 bases lining up with TRBD2. V dropped 7 bases and J dropped 5; count of bases not matched to a gene: 7. The CDR3 consists of 14 residues. Germline V CDR1 and CDR2: SNHLY, FYNNEI.

The V gene is TRBV7-9, the J gene TRBJ2-7, with TRBD1 matching 10 bases. This CDR3 has 16 amino acids. In germline, CDR1 is SEHNR, CDR2 FQNEAQ (reference sequence). V shed 3 bases and J 3 bases; nucleotides not matched to a gene: 8. In nucleotides, the CDR3 is TGTGCCAGCAGCTTTTTAGGAGGGGACAGGGGCTACGAGCAGTACTTC. Encoded protein: CASSFLGGDRGYEQYF. The full variable domain, rest sourced from reference TRBV7-9 and TRBJ2-7, is DTGVSQNPRHKITKRGQNVTFRCDPISEHNRLYWYRQTLGQGPEFLTYFQNEAQLEKSRLLSDRFSAERPKGSFSTLEIQRTEQGDSAMYLCASSFLGGDRGYEQYFGPGTRLTVT.

This chain connects TRBV5-5 to TRBJ1-2; possibly TRBD1 for D (5 bases). CDR3 length: 15 residues. CDR1 and CDR2 from the germline V gene are SGHKS and YYEKEE (reference sequence). Trimming left V 4 bases short and J 4 bases short, with 17 bases between. The CDR3 bases are TGTGCCAGCAGCCCGGCAAGAGCGGGGGGCTATGGCTACACCTTC. This translates into CASSPARAGGYGYTF. Using reference TRBV5-5 and TRBJ1-2 for the parts outside the CDR3, the full variable domain is DAGVTQSPTHLIKTRGQQVTLRCSPISGHKSVSWYQQVLGQGPQFIFQYYEKEERGRGNFPDRFSARQFPNYSSELNVNALLLGDSALYLCASSPARAGGYGYTFGSGTRLTVV.

J is TRBJ1-3 and V is TRBV6-6, with D unresolved. CDR1 MNHNY and CDR2 SVGAGI come from the germline V gene (reference sequence). CDR3 length: 14 residues. The V and J ends lost 8 bases and 0 bases respectively, with 11 bases between them. The CDR3: CASVRSNSGNTIYF. CDR3 in DNA: TGTGCCAGCGTGCGGTCAAACTCTGGAAACACCATATATTTT.

This clone showed up just once. The J gene is TRBJ2-5, the V gene TRBV2; 11 positions agree with TRBD2. The germline CDR1 and CDR2 sequences are SNHLY and FYNNEI. V shed 6 bases and J 4 bases; nucleotides not matched to a gene: 4. The CDR3 is made up of 14 amino acids. The CDR3 here is CASRNSGGVETQYF. CDR3 nucleotides: TGTGCCAGCAGGAATAGCGGGGGGGTAGAGACCCAGTACTTC.

This clone came up a few times. The chain recombines TRBV5-5 with TRBJ1-5, with 9 positions matching TRBD1. This CDR3 contains 16 residues. From germline, CDR1 is SGHKS and CDR2 YYEKEE (reference sequence). J lost 10 bases, V lost 1 base, and 12 bases had no gene match. The CDR3: CASSLTPGTGTYPQHF. The CDR3 bases are TGTGCCAGCAGCTTGACCCCCGGGACAGGGACTTATCCCCAGCATTTT.

The chain recombines TRBV9 with TRBJ2-2; TRBD2 matches at 7 bases. Looked up from germline, CDR1 is SGDLS and CDR2 is YYNGEE. The junction had 7 bases not matched to a gene; V was cut back by 7 bases and J by 1 base. The CDR3 has 15 residues. DNA of the CDR3: TGTGCCAGCGGACGATCTAGCGGGAACACCGGGGAGCTGTTTTTT. Its translation is CASGRSSGNTGELFF. The full variable domain, rest sourced from reference TRBV9 and TRBJ2-2, is DSGVTQTPKHLITATGQRVTLRCSPRSGDLSVYWYQQSLDQGLQFLIQYYNGEERAKGNILERFSAQQFPDLHSELNLSSLELGDSALYFCASGRSSGNTGELFFGEGSRLTVL.

V usage is TRBV12-5 and J usage is TRBJ2-3; D ambiguous. V lost 8 bases and J 0 bases, leaving 12 bases between the germline ends. This CDR3 is built from 14 residues. Per the germline V gene, CDR1 is LGHNT and CDR2 is FRNRAP. The CDR3 DNA reads TGTGCTAGTTCCCGGTCCGGGAGCACAGATACGCAGTATTTT. Translating gives CASSRSGSTDTQYF.

The chain couples TRBV4-1 to TRBJ2-7, with D perhaps TRBD1 (7 bases). The V and J ends lost 4 bases and 1 base respectively, with 14 bases between them. Germline loops: CDR1 MGHRA, CDR2 YSYEKL. The CDR3 sequence is 15 residues long. CDR3 sequence reads: CASSRGGQDSYEQYF. In DNA form, the CDR3 reads TGCGCCAGCAGCCGGGGAGGACAGGATTCCTACGAGCAGTACTTC.